What follows are 23 T cell receptor beta chains derived from one specimen sequenced in a study of blood T cell repertoires in COVID-19. The repertoire was sequenced with immunoSEQ multiplex PCR; TCRdb's copy has only in-frame clones and lacks some. In the table there are 350,000 to 450,000 clones, about 88% of which are singletons. The sample comprised peripheral blood. Receptors originate from a human donor in a cohort sampled during active COVID-19.

This rearrangement joins TRBV28 to TRBJ2-3; no clear D. CDR1 is MDHEN and CDR2 is SYDVKM in the germline V gene. CDR3 size: 13 residues. Trimming took off 6 bases at V and 6 bases at J, with 13 bases between the two ends. As DNA, the CDR3 is TGTGCCAGCAGCACACAGCCAATGGATACGCAGTATTTT. Protein product: CASSTQPMDTQYF.

The chain has TRBV7-9 and TRBJ2-3; the D gene is possibly TRBD2 (6 bases). Germline CDR1 reads SEHNR; CDR2 reads FQNEAQ (reference sequence). This CDR3 contains 12 residues. V was shortened by 1 base and J by 14 bases, with 13 bases between the two germline ends. DNA for the CDR3: TGTGCCAGCAGCTTAGTGGCTAGCGTGTCGTATTTT. Translating it yields CASSLVASVSYF.

This clone was counted between two and nine times. V usage is TRBV28 and J usage is TRBJ1-5, with 8 positions matching TRBD1. The V gene end was trimmed by 6 bases and the J gene end by 3 bases; junction bases not matched to a gene: 7. CDR1 MDHEN and CDR2 SYDVKM come from the germline V gene. CDR3 length: 15 residues. CDR3 loop: CASRYRGGNNQPQHF. The CDR3, as DNA: TGTGCCAGCAGGTACAGGGGGGGCAACAATCAGCCCCAGCATTTT. Using reference TRBV28 and TRBJ1-5 for the parts outside the CDR3, the full variable domain is DVKVTQSSRYLVKRTGEKVFLECVQDMDHENMFWYRQDPGLGLRLIYFSYDVKMKEKGDIPEGYSVSREKKERFSLILESASTNQTSMYLCASRYRGGNNQPQHFGDGTRLSIL.

This CDR3 is CASGISQGAPTDTQYF. The CDR3 coding sequence is TGTGCTAGTGGAATCTCCCAGGGGGCGCCCACAGATACGCAGTATTTT. V is TRBV12-5 and J is TRBJ2-3, with 8 bases matching TRBD1. The CDR3 length is 16 residues. V gave up 6 bases and J gave up 2 bases; unmatched junction bases: 10. Germline CDR1 reads LGHNT; CDR2 reads FRNRAP.

This chain uses TRBV7-2 with TRBJ2-4; TRBD2 might be the D (5 bases). Trimming took 0 bases from V and 0 from J, leaving 12 bases between them. Germline lookup yields CDR1 SGHTA and CDR2 FQGNSA. The length of the CDR3 is 17 residues. In nucleotides, the CDR3 is TGTGCCAGCAGCTTAGCCCCCAGCGGCCTAGCCAAAAACATTCAGTACTTC. Its translation is CASSLAPSGLAKNIQYF.

This clone was seen a single time. This chain connects TRBV7-3 to TRBJ2-3, with D unresolved. This CDR3 has 16 amino acids. Germline CDR1 is SGHTA and CDR2 is FQGTGA. The V gene lost 5 bases and the J gene lost 6 bases, with 21 bases spanning the gap. The CDR3 reads CASSAVRIGTPDTQYF. The CDR3, as DNA: TGTGCCAGCAGCGCAGTGAGGATCGGAACACCCGATACGCAGTATTTT.

This chain uses TRBV28 with TRBJ1-2, with a tentative D call TRBD1 (6 bases). CDR1 is MDHEN, CDR2 SYDVKM, per germline. V lost 5 bases and J lost 4, with 20 bases in between. CDR3 length: 16 amino acids. CDR3 DNA: TGTGCCAGCAGTCACCAAATCCCCGACAGGACCTATGGCTACACCTTC. It translates to CASSHQIPDRTYGYTF.

The DNA of the CDR3 is TGTGCCAGCAGTGAAGGGGACACTGTATCACCCCTCCACTTT. Residues: CASSEGDTVSPLHF. The chain couples TRBV6-1 to TRBJ1-6; D perhaps matches TRBD1 (6 bases). Germline CDR1 reads MNHNS; CDR2 reads SASEGT. The CDR3 runs 14 residues. V lost 1 base and J 10 bases, leaving 11 bases between the germline ends.

This chain joins TRBV7-3 and TRBJ2-4; 9 positions match TRBD1. V dropped 5 bases and J dropped 6; count of bases not matched to a gene: 5. The CDR3 sequence is 14 residues long. CDR1 and CDR2 (germline): SGHTA, FQGTGA. The DNA for the CDR3 is TGTGCCAGCAGCGTGCCGGGACAGGGAAACATTCAGTACTTC. Protein product: CASSVPGQGNIQYF.

The V call is TRBV7-9, the J call TRBJ1-2; 8 bases line up with TRBD1. Germline V gene sequence: CDR1 SEHNR, CDR2 FQNEAQ (reference sequence). Trimming removed 5 bases from V and 4 bases from J; junction bases left unmatched: 6. This CDR3 has 14 residues. As DNA, the CDR3 is TGTGCCAGCAGCGGGGAACAGGGGGGCTATGGCTACACCTTC. Translation: CASSGEQGGYGYTF.

This clone was found a few times. V is TRBV3-1 (or the pseudogene TRBV3-2) and J is TRBJ2-5, with a tentative D call TRBD2 (6 bases). The germline V gene encodes CDR1 LGHDT and CDR2 YNNKEL (reference sequence). There are 15 residues in the CDR3. Trimming shortened V by 0 bases and J by 6 bases, and 14 bases separated the two germline ends. CDR3 coding DNA: TGTGCCAGCAGCCAAGATCCGATGGAGGGAAAGACCCAGTACTTC. Residues: CASSQDPMEGKTQYF.

The V and J genes are TRBV11-2 and TRBJ1-2, with D tentatively TRBD1 (5 bases). The CDR3 length is 13 residues. CDR1 is SGHAT and CDR2 is FQNNGV in the germline V gene. The germline V and J ends were trimmed by 1 base and 8 bases, with 11 bases remaining between them. CDR3 protein: CASSLVDISGYTF. The CDR3 DNA reads as TGTGCCAGCAGCTTAGTGGACATCTCAGGCTACACCTTC.

J is TRBJ2-1 and V is TRBV27; 13 positions agree with TRBD2. The CDR3 has 15 residues. The V gene end was trimmed by 5 bases and the J gene end by 7 bases; junction bases not matched to a gene: 5. CDR1 is MNHEY, CDR2 SMNVEV, per germline (reference sequence). DNA of the CDR3: TGTGCCAGCAGTCTGGGGACTAGCGGGACAAATGAGCAGTTCTTC. Protein sequence: CASSLGTSGTNEQFF.

Only one count was recorded for this clone. V gene TRBV10-3 combines with J gene TRBJ2-1; unclear D gene. V lost 4 bases and J 6 bases, leaving 10 bases between the germline ends. The CDR3 has 13 amino acids. Germline V CDR1 and CDR2: ENHRY, SYGVKD. The chain's CDR3 is CAISVTDSNEQFF. Here the CDR3 DNA reads TGTGCCATCAGTGTTACAGATAGCAATGAGCAGTTCTTC.

The rearrangement uses TRBV9 and TRBJ1-1; tentative D call: TRBD1 (5 bases). V dropped 4 bases and J dropped 5 bases, with 12 bases sitting between them. Germline assignment: CDR1 SGDLS and CDR2 YYNGEE. The CDR3 is 13 residues long. CDR3 coding DNA: TGTGCCAGCAGCACCCAGACAGATACTGAAGCTTTCTTT. Its translation is CASSTQTDTEAFF.

The gene calls are TRBV2 and TRBJ1-6; 8 positions match TRBD1. CDR3 size: 14 residues. Germline CDR1 SNHLY, CDR2 FYNNEI. V trimming: 3 bases; J trimming: 8 bases; junction bases outside the gene matches: 3. CDR3 region: CASSDGTGYSPLHF. The CDR3, as DNA: TGTGCCAGCAGTGATGGGACAGGATATTCACCCCTCCACTTT.

The V call is TRBV30, the J call TRBJ1-4; TRBD1 matches at 9 bases. The V gene end was trimmed by 0 bases and the J gene end by 5 bases; junction bases not matched to a gene: 4. The CDR3 totals 15 residues. Germline values: CDR1 GTSNPN, CDR2 SVGIG (reference sequence). Written as DNA, the CDR3 is TGTGCCTGGAGTGTACACGGGACAGGGAATGAAAAACTGTTTTTT. It specifies CAWSVHGTGNEKLFF.

The chain has TRBV30 and TRBJ2-7, with 7 bases identical to TRBD1. The CDR3 totals 14 residues. Unmatched junction bases numbered 3, after V lost 0 bases and J lost 1 base. Germline V lookup: CDR1 GTSNPN, CDR2 SVGIG (reference sequence). DNA of the CDR3: TGTGCCTGGAGTGTCGGGACAGTATCCTACGAGCAGTACTTC. Protein sequence: CAWSVGTVSYEQYF.

V and J are TRBV5-4 and TRBJ2-1, with unresolved D. Germline V gives CDR1 SGHNT, CDR2 YYREEE (reference sequence). The CDR3 loop spans 14 amino acids. V was cut by 0 bases and J by 7 bases, with 11 bases left in between. This CDR3 is CASSLGVAPNEQFF. CDR3 DNA: TGTGCCAGCAGCTTGGGTGTTGCGCCTAATGAGCAGTTCTTC.

The CDR3 loop reads CASRRTGLYTEAFF. For the CDR3, the DNA is TGTGCCAGCAGGCGGACAGGGCTGTACACTGAAGCTTTCTTT. The chain links TRBV2 to TRBJ1-1, with TRBD1 matching 8 bases. Losses at the gene ends were 6 bases for V and 3 bases for J; bases not matched to a gene: 6. Germline V gene sequence: CDR1 SNHLY, CDR2 FYNNEI. This CDR3 contains 14 residues. Full variable domain (remainder filled in from reference TRBV2 and TRBJ1-1): EPEVTQTPSHQVTQMGQEVILRCVPISNHLYFYWYRQILGQKVEFLVSFYNNEISEKSEIFDDQFSVERPDGSNFTLKIRSTKLEDSAMYFCASRRTGLYTEAFFGQGTRLTVV.

This clone was counted a few times. This rearrangement joins TRBV30 to TRBJ1-5; D might be TRBD1 (5 bases). V lost 3 bases, J lost 5 bases, and 8 bases lay in between. Germline V gene sequence: CDR1 GTSNPN, CDR2 SVGIG (reference sequence). The CDR3 is 12 amino acids. DNA for the CDR3: TGTGCCTGGAGCAGGGATGATCAGCCCCAGCATTTT. It specifies CAWSRDDQPQHF.

The gene calls are TRBV7-2 and TRBJ1-1, with D maybe TRBD1 (6 bases). The V end lost 4 bases, the J end lost 6 bases, and 12 bases lay between the germline ends. CDR3 size: 13 residues. Germline loops: CDR1 SGHTA, CDR2 FQGNSA. CDR3 in amino acids: CASSSEGGAEAFF. CDR3 DNA sequence: TGTGCCAGCAGCTCTGAAGGGGGGGCTGAAGCTTTCTTT. Using reference TRBV7-2 and TRBJ1-1 for the parts outside the CDR3, the full variable domain is GAGVSQSPSNKVTEKGKDVELRCDPISGHTALYWYRQSLGQGLEFLIYFQGNSAPDKSGLPSDRFSAERTGGSVSTLTIQRTQQEDSAVYLCASSSEGGAEAFFGQGTRLTVV.

The V call is TRBV5-1, the J call TRBJ2-5, with TRBD2 identical over 7 bases. The germline CDR1 and CDR2 sequences are SGHRS and YFSETQ. J lost 3 bases, V lost 7 bases, and 6 bases had no gene match. The length of the CDR3 is 13 residues. CDR3 residues: CASFEGREETQYF. CDR3 coding DNA: TGCGCCAGCTTTGAGGGGAGGGAAGAGACCCAGTACTTC.